The 7 T cell receptor beta chains below were found in one sample sequenced in a study of cytomegalovirus exposure and HLA in healthy donors. TCRdb's copy holds only in-frame clones and misses some; the assay was immunoSEQ multiplex PCR. The data hold some 140,000 clones, with approximately 86% observed a single time. Sequenced sample: PBMCs. The receptor set was obtained from a man younger than 30 in good health and CMV-seropositive.

The genes are TRBV6-1 and TRBJ1-3; 8 bases agree with TRBD1. In germline, CDR1 is MNHNS, CDR2 SASEGT. The length of the CDR3 is 16 residues. V lost 3 bases to trimming and J lost 0 bases; unmatched junction nucleotides: 4. The CDR3 bases are TGTGCCAGCAGTGATGGGACAGGCAGCTCTGGAAACACCATATATTTT. The encoded protein is CASSDGTGSSGNTIYF.

V and J are TRBV7-2 and TRBJ2-1; no reliable D call. Germline loops: CDR1 SGHTA, CDR2 FQGNSA. CDR3 size: 11 residues. V was trimmed by 10 bases and J by 4 bases, leaving 8 bases between them. The DNA of the CDR3 is TGTGCCATTACGAGGTACAATGAGCAGTTCTTC. This encodes CAITRYNEQFF.

The V gene is TRBV5-4, the J gene TRBJ2-5, with 9 bases fitting TRBD2. This CDR3 is built from 16 residues. With 0 bases clipped from V and 5 bases from J, the junction kept 8 bases outside the gene matches. Per the germline V gene, CDR1 is SGHNT and CDR2 is YYREEE (reference sequence). The CDR3 DNA is TGTGCCAGCAGCTTGGGGGGAGCGGGGGGCCTGGAGACCCAGTACTTC. Translating it yields CASSLGGAGGLETQYF.

J is TRBJ1-1 and V is TRBV7-9, with D perhaps TRBD1 (6 bases). The germline CDR1 and CDR2 sequences are SEHNR and FQNEAQ (reference sequence). The V gene lost 5 bases and the J gene lost 1 base, with 11 bases spanning the gap. The CDR3 runs to 14 residues. CDR3 DNA: TGTGCCAGCAGCCCAGGACAGACGAACACTGAAGCTTTCTTT. It codes for CASSPGQTNTEAFF.

The chain joins TRBV7-2 to TRBJ1-4, with a tentative D call TRBD1 (5 bases). CDR1 and CDR2 (germline): SGHTA, FQGNSA. Trimming left V 4 bases short and J 4 bases short, with 22 bases between. This CDR3 spans 18 amino acids. The CDR3 region has the DNA TGTGCCAGCAGCTCCTTAGGACCAGGGAAGAGCCTTAATGAAAAACTGTTTTTT. It is translated as CASSSLGPGKSLNEKLFF.

V gene TRBV9 combines with J gene TRBJ1-1; 9 nucleotides agree with TRBD1. V lost 0 bases and J lost 1; bases outside the gene matches: 4. The CDR3 extends over 16 amino acids. Per the germline V gene, CDR1 is SGDLS and CDR2 is YYNGEE. This CDR3 reads CASSVVGGQGNTEAFF. The CDR3 region has the DNA TGTGCCAGCAGCGTAGTGGGGGGACAGGGGAACACTGAAGCTTTCTTT. The full variable domain, with the rest looked up from reference TRBV9 and TRBJ1-1, is DSGVTQTPKHLITATGQRVTLRCSPRSGDLSVYWYQQSLDQGLQFLIQYYNGEERAKGNILERFSAQQFPDLHSELNLSSLELGDSALYFCASSVVGGQGNTEAFFGQGTRLTVV.

The chain carries TRBV27 and TRBJ1-1, with TRBD1 matching 9 bases. The CDR3 is 19 residues long. From germline, CDR1 is MNHEY and CDR2 SMNVEV (reference sequence). V shed 6 bases, J shed 3 bases, and the junction held 20 bases outside the gene matches. CDR3 nucleotides: TGTGCCAGCAGCAACCGAATCCCGGGACAGGGCCAAGAGGACACTGAAGCTTTCTTT. This codes for CASSNRIPGQGQEDTEAFF.